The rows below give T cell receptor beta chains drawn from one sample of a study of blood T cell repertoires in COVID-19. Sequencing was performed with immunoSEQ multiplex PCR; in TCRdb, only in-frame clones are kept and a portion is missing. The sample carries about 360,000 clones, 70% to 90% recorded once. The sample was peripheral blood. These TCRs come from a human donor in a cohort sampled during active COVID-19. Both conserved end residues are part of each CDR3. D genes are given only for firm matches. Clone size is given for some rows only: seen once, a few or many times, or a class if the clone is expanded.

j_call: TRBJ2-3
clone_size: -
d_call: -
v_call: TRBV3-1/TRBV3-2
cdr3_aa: CASSQDSIADTQYF
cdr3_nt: TGTGCCAGCAGCCAAGATTCAATTGCAGATACGCAGTATTTT

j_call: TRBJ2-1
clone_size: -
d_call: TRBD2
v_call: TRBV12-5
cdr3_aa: CASGYSGGAVNEQFF
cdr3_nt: TGTGCTAGCGGCTATAGCGGGGGGGCGGTAAATGAGCAGTTCTTC

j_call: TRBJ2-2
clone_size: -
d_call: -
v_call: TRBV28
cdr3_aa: CASVFSGGTGELFF
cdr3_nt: TGTGCCAGCGTCTTTAGCGGTGGCACCGGGGAGCTGTTTTTT

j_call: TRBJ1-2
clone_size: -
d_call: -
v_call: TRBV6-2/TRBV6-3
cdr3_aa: CASSYTPWAGFYGYTF
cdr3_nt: TGTGCCAGCAGTTATACCCCGTGGGCTGGATTCTATGGCTACACCTTC

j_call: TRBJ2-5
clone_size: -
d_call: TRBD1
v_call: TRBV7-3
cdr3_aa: CASSLGQEETQYF
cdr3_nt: TGTGCCAGCAGCTTGGGACAGGAAGAGACCCAGTACTTC

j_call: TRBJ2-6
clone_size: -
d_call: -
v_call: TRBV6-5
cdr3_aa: CASRQGIAGANVLTF
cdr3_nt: TGTGCCAGCAGGCAGGGTATTGCTGGGGCCAACGTCCTGACTTTC

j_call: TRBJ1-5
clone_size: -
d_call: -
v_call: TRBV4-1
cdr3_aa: CASSQGVGGDSNQPQHF
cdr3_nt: TGCGCCAGCAGCCAAGGAGTCGGAGGGGATAGCAATCAGCCCCAGCATTTT

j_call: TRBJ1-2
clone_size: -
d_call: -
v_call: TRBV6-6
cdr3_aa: CASRWTVNYGYTF
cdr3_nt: TGTGCCAGCAGGTGGACAGTAAACTATGGCTACACCTTC

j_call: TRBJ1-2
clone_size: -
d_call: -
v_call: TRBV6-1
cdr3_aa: CASSEAGAFGGYTF
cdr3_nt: TGTGCCAGCAGTGAAGCGGGTGCCTTCGGGGGCTACACCTTC

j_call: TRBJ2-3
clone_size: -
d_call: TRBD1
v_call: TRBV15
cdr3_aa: CATQIDRDPSTDTQYF
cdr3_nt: TGTGCCACTCAAATCGACAGGGATCCTTCCACAGATACGCAGTATTTT

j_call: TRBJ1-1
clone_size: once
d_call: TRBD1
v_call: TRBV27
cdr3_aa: CASSPSAGDSPVLEAFF
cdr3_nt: TGTGCCAGCAGCCCGAGCGCTGGGGACAGTCCGGTTCTGGAAGCTTTCTTT

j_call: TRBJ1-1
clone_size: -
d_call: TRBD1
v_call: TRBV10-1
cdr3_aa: CATLADRGDCNTEAFF
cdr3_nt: TGCGCCACCCTAGCGGACAGGGGCGACTGTAACACTGAAGCTTTCTTT

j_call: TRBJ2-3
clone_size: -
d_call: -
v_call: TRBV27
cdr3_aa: CASSLRGAPDTQYF
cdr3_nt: TGTGCCAGCAGTTTACGGGGAGCTCCAGATACGCAGTATTTT

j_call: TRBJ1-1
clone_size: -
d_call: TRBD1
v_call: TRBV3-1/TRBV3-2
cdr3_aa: CASSQDLGGGANGEAFF
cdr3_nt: TGTGCCAGCAGCCAAGACTTAGGAGGGGGCGCGAATGGTGAAGCTTTCTTT

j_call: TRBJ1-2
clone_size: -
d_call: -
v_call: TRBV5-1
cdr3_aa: CASSRIPGTNYGYTF
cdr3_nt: TGCGCCAGCAGCCGTATTCCCGGGACAAACTATGGCTACACCTTC